The sequence of this TCR beta chain was determined in a study of beta chain features in type 1 diabetes (dated by TCRdb to the late 2010s). General notes on the study: Mean age, gender distribution, total cell number and subset yield were not different between patients and healthy donors. Whereas all 30 or so donors provided naive and central memory subsets, regulatory and stem cell-like memory subsets were isolated from just 8 patients and roughly 8 healthy donors. A total of around 110,000,000 sorted cells were examined across all samples, and a strong correlation was observed between cell number per subset and RNA yield. In the study, TCRB repertoires of sorted circulating CD4+ T cell subsets from recently diagnosed type 1 diabetes patients were compared with those of matched healthy donors. Study-level results and caveats: At VDJ recombination sites, type 1 diabetes patients had fewer insertions and more deleted nucleotides, which implies abnormalities in thymic rearrangement. Sequencing cDNA rather than genomic DNA could over-represent highly expressing activated cells, although activation and CD3 levels did not differ between groups. Naive, central memory and regulatory TCRB repertoires appeared more similar among patients than among healthy donors. PCR may preferentially amplify shorter templates, but because patient and control samples were amplified and corrected together, any resulting skew would affect both groups equally. In all four CD4+ subsets, TCRB CDR3 length was moderately but significantly shorter in type 1 diabetes patients. HLA sub-analyses involved small numbers of individuals, so any influence of HLA type on TCRB rearrangement remained unresolved.

This clone was detected only a few times. No cognate antigen has been identified for it. No much larger clone is present one base from it, and per-base qualities are unavailable. The entire amount of isolated RNA was reverse transcribed using the High Capacity cDNA Reverse Transcription Kit, so the sequenced TCRB transcripts were expressed ones. Deep immunoSEQ sequencing was applied to naive, central memory and regulatory T cell samples, giving an average of around 3.8 million total reads per sample. Sorted cells were lysed in RLT buffer and RNA was extracted with DNase-treated RNeasy Micro or Mini kits, depending on cell number. To prevent cross-contamination, each cell subset was processed individually, whereas patient and healthy donor samples were processed jointly. The immunoSEQ multiplex PCR was used to amplify TCRB sequences from cDNA, yielding 87-bp fragments that span the CDR3 region. Sequencing of the amplicons was performed on the Illumina HiSeq platform. From the authors' description of their analysis: Synthetic template baselines were used to correct PCR bias computationally, reads within Hamming distance 2 were collapsed together, and singletons that could not be merged were discarded. Reads were aligned against IMGT to assign V, D and J genes, CDR3 length and insertions or deletions at six rearrangement sites. Within each subset, clonotype counts were normalized to the number of sorted cells before true diversity and Gini coefficients were calculated with the tcR R package. Repertoire sharing was quantified using the overlap coefficient calculated on TCRB nucleotide sequences. Out-of-frame TCRB sequences from naive cells were analyzed to stand in for the pre-selection repertoire. The table was pulled from immuneACCESS by TCRdb, which kept in-frame rearrangements only. Such tables lose some clones; where checked, under half of the loss comes from unresolved V genes, and the rest has no known cause. That table is the source of V, J and clone size, and D and trimming were worked out from the DNA. Recorded for this sample are 250,000 to 300,000 clones; around 22% of them occurred a single time. The ten largest clones represent about 0.011% of the sample.

A single peripheral blood draw of about 120 mL on average was collected from each donor into heparinised tubes. A BD FACSAria II and a panel including CD45RO, CCR7, CD25, CD127, CD95 and CD27 were used to sort naive, central memory, regulatory and stem cell-like memory CD4+ T cells. Every sorted population had a purity above 95%. PBMCs were separated immediately by Lymphoprep density gradient centrifugation and were stained directly, without being cultured. So that batch effects would be minimized, each experiment stained and sorted samples in pairs, pairing one healthy donor with one patient. The CDR3 contains 15 residues, cysteine and phenylalanine counted. Of all the DNA, just the CDR3 is kept, 45 bases in frame from base 1. A distance of 10 bases separates the germline ends of V and J, which lose 1 base and 3 bases respectively. The CDR1 and CDR2 encoded by the germline V gene (reference sequence) are SGHAT and FQDESV.

The clonotype was recovered from a woman under 40 with type 1 diabetes. This sequence uses TRBV11-1 and TRBJ2-1; no D gene call is confident. Sequenced material: naive CD4+ T cells from blood. The sample's cell subset or site label is to be understood as: true naive CD4+ T cells. The DNA reads TGTGCCAGCAGCTTAGGGCAATCCCTCTACAATGAGCAGTTCTTC. Protein translation: CASSLGQSLYNEQFF.